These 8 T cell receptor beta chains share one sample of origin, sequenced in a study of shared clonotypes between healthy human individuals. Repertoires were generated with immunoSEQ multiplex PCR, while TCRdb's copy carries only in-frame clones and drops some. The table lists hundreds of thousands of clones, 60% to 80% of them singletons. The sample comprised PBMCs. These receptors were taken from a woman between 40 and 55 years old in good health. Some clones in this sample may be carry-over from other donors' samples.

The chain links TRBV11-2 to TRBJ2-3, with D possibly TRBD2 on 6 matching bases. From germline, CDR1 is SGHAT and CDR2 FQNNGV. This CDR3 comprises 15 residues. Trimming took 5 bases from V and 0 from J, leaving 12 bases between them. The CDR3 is CASSTGGLSTDTQYF. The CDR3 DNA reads TGTGCCAGCAGCACCGGGGGTTTGAGCACAGATACGCAGTATTTT.

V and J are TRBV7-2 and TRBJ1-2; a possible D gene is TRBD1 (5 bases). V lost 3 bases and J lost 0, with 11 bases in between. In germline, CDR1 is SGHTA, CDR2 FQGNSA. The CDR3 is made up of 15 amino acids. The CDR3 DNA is TGTGCCAGCAGCTTGGTCACAGGAGCTAACTATGGCTACACCTTC. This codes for CASSLVTGANYGYTF.

Written as DNA, the CDR3 is TGTGCCAGCAGTGCCCAGGGCGTCGAGCAGTACTTC. Its protein product is CASSAQGVEQYF. V usage is TRBV6-6 and J usage is TRBJ2-7, with D possibly matching TRBD1 (5 bases). There are 12 residues in the CDR3. Trimming pared 5 bases from V and 6 bases from J, leaving 11 bases between. Germline-derived CDR1 and CDR2 are MNHNY and SVGAGI (reference sequence).

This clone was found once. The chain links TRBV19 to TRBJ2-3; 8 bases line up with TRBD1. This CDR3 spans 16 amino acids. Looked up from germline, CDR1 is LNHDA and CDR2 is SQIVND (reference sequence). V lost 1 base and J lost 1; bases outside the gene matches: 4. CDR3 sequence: CASSIGTGTGTDTQYF. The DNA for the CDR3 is TGTGCCAGTAGTATAGGGACAGGGACTGGCACAGATACGCAGTATTTT.

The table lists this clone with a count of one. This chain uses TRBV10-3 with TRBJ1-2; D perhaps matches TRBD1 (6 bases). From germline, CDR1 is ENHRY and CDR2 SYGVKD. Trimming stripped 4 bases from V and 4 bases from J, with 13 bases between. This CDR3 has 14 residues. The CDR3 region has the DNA TGTGCCATCAGTGGGCAGGGGACCCTCTATGGCTACACCTTC. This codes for CAISGQGTLYGYTF.

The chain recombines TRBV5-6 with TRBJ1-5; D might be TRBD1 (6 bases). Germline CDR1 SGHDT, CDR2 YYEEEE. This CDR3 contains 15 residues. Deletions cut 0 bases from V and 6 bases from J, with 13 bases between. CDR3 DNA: TGTGCCAGCAGCTTGGGGGGGCCACGGGGTCAGCCCCAGCATTTT. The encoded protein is CASSLGGPRGQPQHF.

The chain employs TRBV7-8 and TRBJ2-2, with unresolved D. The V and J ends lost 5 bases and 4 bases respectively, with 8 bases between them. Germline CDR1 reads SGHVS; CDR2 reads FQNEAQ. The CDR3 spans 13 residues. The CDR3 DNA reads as TGTGCCAGCAGCACTACCATCACCGGGGAGCTGTTTTTT. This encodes CASSTTITGELFF.

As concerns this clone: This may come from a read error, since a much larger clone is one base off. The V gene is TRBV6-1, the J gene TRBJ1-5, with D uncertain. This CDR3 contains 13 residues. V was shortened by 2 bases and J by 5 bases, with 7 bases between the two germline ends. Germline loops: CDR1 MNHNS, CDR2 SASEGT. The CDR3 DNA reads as TGTGCCAGCAGTGAACAGGTCGATCAGCCCCAGCATTTT. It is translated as CASSEQVDQPQHF.